Below, 30 T cell receptor beta chains from the same sample are listed, as sequenced in a study of neurological immune-mediated disorders (dated by TCRdb to between 2018 and 2021). This sample's time point label indicates: technical triplicate 2. Library preparation used 5' RACE. TCRdb names Illumina HiSeq 2500 as the instrument used. TCRdb reprocessing: public reads trimmed at Q25 with fastp, clones called with MiXCR, in-frame beta chains kept. Each CDR3 protein gets just one entry, which takes the most common genes and DNA from the rows behind it. The sample table holds more than 50,000 distinct CDR3 sequences, of which about 24% were seen once. The ten largest account for 3.5% to 5.5% of the sample. Specimen: PBMCs. The receptors stem from a man in his sixties with HTLV-1-associated myelopathy (HAM/TSP).

The rearrangement uses TRBV5-1 and TRBJ2-1; TRBD2 aligns across 7 bases. This CDR3 has 16 amino acids. CDR1 is SGHRS, CDR2 YFSETQ, per germline. Unmatched junction bases numbered 11, after V lost 4 bases and J lost 4 bases. The CDR3 nucleotides are TGCGCCAGCAGCCGAGGCCTAGCGGAAATATACAATGAGCAGTTCTTC. It codes for CASSRGLAEIYNEQFF.

V is TRBV9 and J is TRBJ1-1; D is unclear. The CDR3 contains 14 residues. Trimming took off 0 bases at V and 5 bases at J, with 11 bases between the two ends. Germline V lookup: CDR1 SGDLS, CDR2 YYNGEE. The CDR3 region has the DNA TGTGCCAGCAGCGTAGTTGGCGTGGGAACTGAAGCTTTCTTT. Amino acids: CASSVVGVGTEAFF. The full variable domain, completed using reference TRBV9 and TRBJ1-1, is DSGVTQTPKHLITATGQRVTLRCSPRSGDLSVYWYQQSLDQGLQFLIQYYNGEERAKGNILERFSAQQFPDLHSELNLSSLELGDSALYFCASSVVGVGTEAFFGQGTRLTVV.

This clonotype occurred many times. The chain is built from TRBV29-1 and TRBJ2-3, with D tentatively TRBD1 or TRBD2 (5 bases each). With 8 bases removed from V and 3 bases from J, the gap between germline ends came to 15 bases. Germline V gives CDR1 SQVTM, CDR2 ANQGSEA. The CDR3 has 13 amino acids. DNA of the CDR3: TGCAGCTTCAGAGGGGCAGGGACAGATACGCAGTATTTT. Residues: CSFRGAGTDTQYF.

This clonotype was recorded at least ten times. The chain uses TRBV27 and TRBJ1-6; D call uncertain. Germline loops: CDR1 MNHEY, CDR2 SMNVEV (reference sequence). This CDR3 spans 16 amino acids. Trimming removed 3 bases from V and 0 bases from J, with 9 bases in between. The CDR3 loop reads CASSFLRSSYNSPLHF. The CDR3 DNA reads TGTGCCAGCAGTTTCCTGAGGAGCTCCTATAATTCACCCCTCCACTTT.

This clonotype was seen at least ten times. The chain employs TRBV7-3 and TRBJ2-7; D possibly corresponds to TRBD1 (6 bases). This CDR3 comprises 13 residues. Per the germline V gene, CDR1 is SGHTA and CDR2 is FQGTGA. The ends were cut back, 5 bases at V and 2 bases at J, with 10 bases in the middle. The CDR3 bases are TGTGCCAGCAGCCTAGACAGGACCTACGAGCAGTACTTC. Its translation is CASSLDRTYEQYF.

This clonotype was picked up many times. The rearrangement joins TRBV20-1 to TRBJ2-7, with 8 bases matching TRBD2. The CDR3 sequence is 12 residues long. Germline-derived CDR1 and CDR2 are DFQATT and SNEGSKA (reference sequence). CDR3 bases: TGCAGCCTTGACGGGAGGGCCAACGAGCAGTACTTC. Its translation is CSLDGRANEQYF.

This clonotype has at least ten counts. V gene TRBV6-2 or TRBV6-3 combines with J gene TRBJ1-1, with a possible D match to TRBD1 (6 bases). The CDR3 has 14 amino acids. Germline loops: CDR1 MNHEY, CDR2 SVGEGT. Trimming removed 2 bases at V and 3 bases at J, with 10 bases between. For the CDR3, the DNA is TGTGCCAGCAGTTACGACGAGGGGGACACTGAAGCTTTCTTT. Its protein is CASSYDEGDTEAFF.

This clonotype was seen at least ten times. The chain employs TRBV6-2 or TRBV6-3 and TRBJ2-3, with 12 nucleotides matching TRBD2. There are 18 residues in the CDR3. V was clipped by 0 bases and J by 5 bases; unmatched bases: 9. Germline CDR1 reads MNHEY; CDR2 reads SVGEGT. CDR3 loop: CASSYSIRLAGEIDTQYF. CDR3 nucleotide sequence: TGTGCCAGCAGTTACTCAATTAGACTAGCGGGAGAAATAGATACGCAGTATTTT.

V and J are TRBV2 and TRBJ2-4, with D possibly TRBD2 on 6 matching bases. CDR1 is SNHLY and CDR2 is FYNNEI in the germline V gene. Trimming stripped 5 bases from V and 0 bases from J, with 11 bases between. CDR3 length: 15 amino acids. Here the CDR3 DNA reads TGTGCCAGCAGTACCCGGGACTTAGCCAAAAACATTCAGTACTTC. Protein product: CASSTRDLAKNIQYF.

This clonotype has at least ten counts. The chain couples TRBV10-3 to TRBJ2-7; D is possibly TRBD1 or TRBD2 (6 bases each). Germline values: CDR1 ENHRY, CDR2 SYGVKD. The CDR3 totals 13 residues. Trimming removed 6 bases from V and 5 bases from J, with 14 bases in between. CDR3 DNA sequence: TGTGCCATCAGCCGGGGGCCTTCCAACGAGCAGTACTTC. Protein sequence: CAISRGPSNEQYF.

This clonotype came up many times. The genes are TRBV28 and TRBJ2-1; the D gene could be TRBD1 or TRBD2 (6 bases each). Germline CDR1 and CDR2: MDHEN and SYDVKM. The V end lost 6 bases, the J end lost 10 bases, and 13 bases lay between the germline ends. This CDR3 is built from 12 residues. This CDR3 reads CASRRGTREQFF. The CDR3 bases are TGTGCCAGCAGACGCGGGACAAGAGAGCAGTTCTTC.

Only one count was recorded for this clonotype. This chain joins TRBV5-6 and TRBJ1-1; D might be TRBD1 (5 bases). V was pared by 4 bases and J by 4 bases, with 20 bases between. The CDR3 runs 16 residues. CDR1 and CDR2 (germline): SGHDT, YYEEEE. The CDR3 DNA reads TGTGCCAGCAGCCTCGAGGCGGACAAAGGGTTCACTGAAGCTTTCTTT. It specifies CASSLEADKGFTEAFF.

In the case of this clonotype: Just one base apart from a much larger clone, this may be a read error. V usage is TRBV5-1 and J usage is TRBJ1-3, with 7 nucleotides matching TRBD1. Trimming removed 3 bases from V and 8 bases from J; junction bases left unmatched: 8. The length of the CDR3 is 14 residues. The germline V gene has CDR1 SGHRS and CDR2 YFSETQ. The CDR3 DNA reads TGCGCCAGCAGCTCCGGGACAGTTCCTGACACCATATATTTT. Translation gives CASSSGTVPDTIYF.

This clonotype was counted at least ten times. The chain combines TRBV4-2 with TRBJ2-1; D possibly corresponds to TRBD1 (5 bases). This CDR3 is 14 amino acids long. Germline V CDR1 and CDR2: LGHNA, YNFKEQ. The germline V and J ends were trimmed by 0 bases and 8 bases, with 11 bases remaining between them. CDR3 nucleotides: TGTGCCAGCAGCCAAGAGGGTGGGGCCTATGAGCAGTTCTTC. Its translation is CASSQEGGAYEQFF.

The rearrangement joins TRBV24-1 to TRBJ2-1; TRBD1 might be the D (6 bases). Germline CDR1 reads KGHDR; CDR2 reads SFDVKD. The length of the CDR3 is 17 residues. V shed 4 bases and J shed 3 bases, with 18 bases lying between them. The CDR3 region is CATSDSYGTSVYNEQFF. The CDR3, as DNA: TGTGCCACCAGTGACTCATATGGGACATCTGTCTACAATGAGCAGTTCTTC.

This clonotype was recorded many times. The gene calls are TRBV12-3 or TRBV12-4 and TRBJ2-3, with D possibly being TRBD1 (5 bases). The CDR3 runs 19 residues. Trimming cost V 2 bases and J 0 bases, with 21 bases left between them. CDR3 sequence (DNA): TGTGCCAGCAGTTTATCCATTGGGGTTCGACAGCCTAGCACAGATACGCAGTATTTT. This codes for CASSLSIGVRQPSTDTQYF.

The chain carries TRBV4-1 and TRBJ2-3; 8 bases align to TRBD2. Per the germline V gene, CDR1 is MGHRA and CDR2 is YSYEKL. The CDR3 loop spans 15 amino acids. V dropped 3 bases and J dropped 8; count of bases not matched to a gene: 10. CDR3 in amino acids: CASSHSGTKGTTQYF. DNA of the CDR3: TGCGCCAGCAGCCATAGCGGGACGAAAGGAACTACGCAGTATTTT.

This clonotype was recorded at least ten times. This chain connects TRBV10-3 to TRBJ2-7; 12 nucleotides align to TRBD1. The CDR3 extends over 14 amino acids. CDR1 is ENHRY, CDR2 SYGVKD, per germline. Trimming took 6 bases from V and 7 from J; bases not matched to a gene: 7. CDR3 loop: CAIRPGQGAKEQYF. The CDR3, as DNA: TGTGCCATCAGGCCGGGACAGGGGGCGAAGGAGCAGTACTTC.

This clonotype was counted many times. V and J are TRBV3-1 and TRBJ2-4; TRBD1 might be the D (7 bases). V shed 2 bases and J shed 7 bases, with 9 bases lying between them. CDR1 and CDR2 from the germline V gene are LGHDT and YNNKEL (reference sequence). This CDR3 is built from 13 residues. CDR3 protein: CASSQPGGNIQYF. Written as DNA, the CDR3 is TGTGCCAGCAGCCAACCAGGGGGGAACATTCAGTACTTC.

This clonotype was recorded a few times. An end of the junction differs from the germline gene, which may be a read error. The chain joins TRBV20-1 to TRBJ2-7; tentative D call: TRBD2 (6 bases). Germline V gene data show CDR1 as DFQATT and CDR2 as SNEGSKA (reference sequence). The CDR3 has 15 residues. CDR3 nucleotide sequence: TGCAGTGCTAGTAGGATTCTAGCGCTTAGCTACGAGCGGTACTTC. The encoded protein is CSASRILALSYERYF.

This chain links TRBV7-9 with TRBJ1-4; TRBD1 matches 7 bases. V lost 1 base and J lost 7; bases outside the gene matches: 6. Per germline, CDR1 SEHNR and CDR2 FQNEAQ (reference sequence). The CDR3 has 15 residues. The CDR3 bases are TGTGCCAGCAGCTTAGGGGGCAGGGGGAGTGAAAAACTGTTTTTT. This sequence encodes CASSLGGRGSEKLFF. The entire variable domain, with the rest obtained from reference TRBV7-9 and TRBJ1-4, is as follows: DTGVSQNPRHKITKRGQNVTFRCDPISEHNRLYWYRQTLGQGPEFLTYFQNEAQLEKSRLLSDRFSAERPKGSFSTLEIQRTEQGDSAMYLCASSLGGRGSEKLFFGSGTQLSVL.

In its sample, this clonotype was seen many times. The chain links TRBV5-1 to TRBJ2-5; TRBD2 agrees at 12 bases. V was pared by 1 base and J by 2 bases, with 9 bases of the junction left unmatched. CDR3 length: 18 residues. From germline, CDR1 is SGHRS and CDR2 YFSETQ. The CDR3 loop reads CASSLWTSGIIRQETQYF. DNA of the CDR3: TGCGCCAGCAGCTTGTGGACTAGCGGGATAATAAGACAAGAGACCCAGTACTTC. Together with reference TRBV5-1 and TRBJ2-5, the CDR3 gives the full variable domain: KAGVTQTPRYLIKTRGQQVTLSCSPISGHRSVSWYQQTPGQGLQFLFEYFSETQRNKGNFPGRFSGRQFSNSRSEMNVSTLELGDSALYLCASSLWTSGIIRQETQYFGPGTRLLVL.

This clonotype was found a few times. This sequence joins TRBV12-3 or TRBV12-4 and TRBJ1-5; no reliable D call. The CDR3 length is 12 residues. V dropped 5 bases and J dropped 11 bases, with 13 bases sitting between them. The CDR3 region has the DNA TGTGCCAGCAGTCCTGGGCTGACGGCCCAGCATTTT. It codes for CASSPGLTAQHF.

This clonotype occurred many times. The chain recombines TRBV9 with TRBJ2-1, with D possibly being TRBD1 or TRBD2 (5 bases each). With 0 bases removed from V and 7 bases from J, the gap between germline ends came to 14 bases. The germline V gene encodes CDR1 SGDLS and CDR2 YYNGEE. This CDR3 is built from 15 residues. This CDR3 reads CASSVEPRGDNEQFF. As DNA, the CDR3 is TGTGCCAGCAGCGTAGAACCTAGGGGAGATAATGAGCAGTTCTTC.

This clonotype was found many times. V and J are TRBV6-5 and TRBJ2-1; 7 bases agree with TRBD1. The CDR3 covers 15 residues. From germline, CDR1 is MNHEY and CDR2 SVGAGI. The junction had 8 bases not matched to a gene; V was cut back by 5 bases and J by 4 bases. The CDR3 DNA sequence: TGTGCCAGCAGTACCCGGACAGGCGAGTACAATGAGCAGTTCTTC. It yields the protein CASSTRTGEYNEQFF.

The table lists this clonotype with many counts. This chain joins TRBV20-1 and TRBJ2-3; the match to TRBD2 covers 8 bases. The junction had 7 bases not matched to a gene; V was cut back by 1 base and J by 4 bases. CDR3 length equals 15 residues. The germline gives CDR1 DFQATT, CDR2 SNEGSKA (reference sequence). The CDR3 DNA reads TGCAGTGCTAGAGTTGCGGGAGGAGATCCAGATACGCAGTATTTT. This translates into CSARVAGGDPDTQYF.

This clonotype occurred many times. The rearrangement uses TRBV5-5 and TRBJ1-1; D not certain. V lost 4 bases and J lost 2, with 21 bases in between. The CDR3 extends over 17 amino acids. Looked up from germline, CDR1 is SGHKS and CDR2 is YYEKEE (reference sequence). CDR3 loop: CASSRLGGVGSNTEAFF. CDR3 coding DNA: TGTGCCAGCAGCCGATTAGGTGGGGTAGGGAGTAACACTGAAGCTTTCTTT.

The chain carries TRBV12-3 or TRBV12-4 and TRBJ1-4; TRBD1 might be the D (5 bases). With 3 bases removed from V and 13 bases from J, the gap between germline ends came to 12 bases. This CDR3 has 12 amino acids. CDR3 loop: CASSLRQTRLFF. The CDR3 DNA reads as TGTGCCAGCAGTTTGAGACAGACAAGACTGTTTTTT.

This clonotype was seen many times. The V gene is TRBV20-1, the J gene TRBJ1-1; D not resolved. V was clipped by 2 bases and J by 4 bases, with 14 bases between them. Germline V gene lookup returns CDR1 DFQATT and CDR2 SNEGSKA (reference sequence). The CDR3 is 14 amino acids. The CDR3 DNA reads as TGCAGTGCTAGAATGTGGAGCCGCGGCACTGAAGCTTTCTTT. It codes for CSARMWSRGTEAFF.

CDR3 loop: CASGPSGAGTGELFF. The CDR3 DNA follows: TGTGCTAGTGGCCCTTCGGGGGCCGGCACCGGGGAGCTGTTTTTT. The chain uses TRBV12-5 and TRBJ2-2; either TRBD1 or TRBD2 may fit D (6 bases each). The V gene's germline CDR1 is LGHNT and CDR2 FRNRAP. Between the trimmed V and J ends, which lost 6 bases and 4 bases, there was a span of 15 bases. This CDR3 region has 15 residues.